Listed here are 22 T cell receptor beta chains from one sample, sequenced in a study of shared clonotypes between healthy human individuals (TCRdb year 2020). Library creation used the immunoSEQ multiplex PCR assay. TCRdb mirrors the immuneACCESS table, restricted to in-frame sequences. Some clones are absent from its copies; in checked studies, under half trace to an unresolved V gene, and the reason for the others is unknown. Within this sample are roughly 2,300,000 clones, with 85% to 95% of them counted one time only. Clones ranked in the top ten supply about 0.36% of the sample. The sequenced sample was naive CD4+ T cells from PBMCs. The cell subset or site label of this sample denotes: CD45RA+ positively selected. The receptors were gathered from a man aged 18 to 35 in good health. Some clones in this sample may be carry-over from other donors' samples.

V and J are TRBV18 and TRBJ1-1; no clear D. V gave up 3 bases and J gave up 2 bases, with 4 bases separating them. Per germline, CDR1 KGHSH and CDR2 LQKENI. The CDR3 has 12 amino acids. The CDR3, as DNA: TGTGCCAGCTCACCGTACAACACTGAAGCTTTCTTT. It translates to CASSPYNTEAFF.

This rearrangement joins TRBV6-1 to TRBJ2-7; TRBD2 is a possible D gene (6 bases). The V and J ends lost 3 bases and 7 bases respectively, with 13 bases between them. CDR1 MNHNS and CDR2 SASEGT come from the germline V gene. The CDR3 covers 13 residues. CDR3 in amino acids: CASSESGVTEQYF. The CDR3 nucleotides read TGTGCCAGCAGTGAGTCGGGAGTGACTGAGCAGTACTTC.

This chain uses TRBV11-2 with TRBJ2-1; D perhaps matches TRBD2 (6 bases). The CDR3 runs 14 residues. Trimming pared 5 bases from V and 10 bases from J, leaving 18 bases between. Germline-derived CDR1 and CDR2 are SGHAT and FQNNGV. In nucleotides, the CDR3 is TGTGCCAGCAGCCGGGGACTCGTACTCGAGGAGCAGTTCTTC. As protein: CASSRGLVLEEQFF.

This rearrangement joins TRBV7-6 to TRBJ1-1, with 7 positions matching TRBD1. The germline V gene has CDR1 SGHVS and CDR2 FNYEAQ. Trimming cost V 5 bases and J 5 bases; bases outside gene matches: 17. The length of the CDR3 is 17 residues. The CDR3 bases are TGTGCCAGCAGCCGTCCTAGACAGGGACGGGGGGGGACTGAAGCTTTCTTT. It translates to CASSRPRQGRGGTEAFF.

This rearrangement joins TRBV5-8 to TRBJ1-4; D uncertain. The V end was cut by 4 bases, the J end by 3 bases, with 13 bases between. CDR3 size: 15 residues. Germline V gene sequence: CDR1 SGHTS, CDR2 YDEGEE. For the CDR3, the DNA is TGTGCCAGCAGCATAGGACTAGGCCCTAATGAAAAACTGTTTTTT. This translates into CASSIGLGPNEKLFF.

This clone was observed a few times. The rearrangement links TRBV29-1 to TRBJ1-1; D is unresolved. Germline V gene lookup returns CDR1 SQVTM and CDR2 ANQGSEA. Trimming left V 6 bases short and J 2 bases short, with 10 bases between. The CDR3 length is 12 residues. CDR3 DNA: TGCAGCGTACGGGCGCATAACACTGAAGCTTTCTTT. Translating gives CSVRAHNTEAFF.

CDR3 bases: TGTGCCAGCAGCCCCGGACAGGGGGCGGCAGATACGCAGTATTTT. This codes for CASSPGQGAADTQYF. V and J are TRBV7-6 and TRBJ2-3, with 11 bases fitting TRBD1. Germline CDR1 reads SGHVS; CDR2 reads FNYEAQ. The CDR3 extends over 15 amino acids. V shed 5 bases and J 4 bases; nucleotides not matched to a gene: 5. Using reference TRBV7-6 and TRBJ2-3 for the parts outside the CDR3, the full variable domain is GAGVSQSPRYKVTKRGQDVALRCDPISGHVSLYWYRQALGQGPEFLTYFNYEAQQDKSGLPNDRFSAERPEGSISTLTIQRTEQRDSAMYRCASSPGQGAADTQYFGPGTRLTVL.

In DNA, the CDR3 is TGTGCCAGCAGCTATGGTATAGTCGGCCAAGAGACCCAGTACTTC. Protein product: CASSYGIVGQETQYF. The V gene is TRBV2, the J gene TRBJ2-5, with D uncertain. The V gene lost 6 bases and the J gene lost 1 base, with 15 bases spanning the gap. Looked up from germline, CDR1 is SNHLY and CDR2 is FYNNEI. This CDR3 has 15 amino acids.

The rearrangement links TRBV5-1 to TRBJ2-7; no reliable D call. The CDR3 loop spans 11 amino acids. Trimming took 0 bases from V and 10 from J, leaving 8 bases between them. Germline CDR1 and CDR2: SGHRS and YFSETQ. The CDR3 sequence: CASSLVGPQYF. CDR3 sequence (DNA): TGCGCCAGCAGCTTGGTAGGACCCCAGTACTTC.

The V gene is TRBV27, the J gene TRBJ2-7; the D is unclear. The CDR3 is 13 residues long. Looked up from germline, CDR1 is MNHEY and CDR2 is SMNVEV (reference sequence). V shed 4 bases and J shed 7 bases, with 14 bases lying between them. As DNA, the CDR3 is TGTGCCAGCAGTTCCCTACCCGTTTGGGAGCAGTACTTC. This codes for CASSSLPVWEQYF.

V is TRBV5-1 and J is TRBJ2-5; TRBD2 matches 7 bases. V was pared by 2 bases and J by 0 bases, with 1 base of the junction left unmatched. Germline V gene data show CDR1 as SGHRS and CDR2 as YFSETQ. This CDR3 region has 14 residues. The CDR3 loop is CASSFAGDQETQYF. In nucleotides, the CDR3 is TGCGCCAGCAGCTTCGCGGGGGACCAAGAGACCCAGTACTTC.

The rearrangement links TRBV29-1 to TRBJ2-2, with TRBD1 identical over 8 bases. CDR1 and CDR2 from the germline V gene are SQVTM and ANQGSEA. With 7 bases clipped from V and 2 bases from J, the junction kept 6 bases outside the gene matches. There are 14 residues in the CDR3. CDR3 bases: TGCAGCGCCCGGACAGGGAGAAACACCGGGGAGCTGTTTTTT. This encodes CSARTGRNTGELFF.

The J gene is TRBJ2-5, the V gene TRBV27; D gene unclear. The V end was cut by 2 bases, the J end by 2 bases, with 9 bases between. CDR3 length: 14 residues. Germline V gives CDR1 MNHEY, CDR2 SMNVEV (reference sequence). CDR3 residues: CASSLQVGQETQYF. In DNA form, the CDR3 reads TGTGCCAGCAGTTTACAGGTGGGACAAGAGACCCAGTACTTC.

The chain recombines TRBV29-1 with TRBJ2-7, with D hard to call. CDR3 length: 11 residues. The V and J ends lost 4 bases and 5 bases respectively, with 9 bases between them. Per germline, CDR1 SQVTM and CDR2 ANQGSEA. As DNA, the CDR3 is TGCAGCGTTGGTGCTGGGGACGAGCAGTACTTC. The encoded protein is CSVGAGDEQYF.

The V gene is TRBV27, the J gene TRBJ2-7, with 16 bases matching TRBD2. Unmatched junction bases numbered 9, after V lost 6 bases and J lost 4 bases. The CDR3 totals 17 residues. Germline CDR1 MNHEY, CDR2 SMNVEV (reference sequence). CDR3 protein: CASRAGTSGRAGYEQYF. For the CDR3, the DNA is TGTGCCAGCAGAGCCGGGACTAGCGGGAGGGCCGGGTACGAGCAGTACTTC.

Details on this clone: Distinct nucleotide sequences in the sample also encode this CDR3. The chain joins TRBV5-4 to TRBJ2-1; no clear D. Germline V CDR1 and CDR2: SGHNT, YYREEE (reference sequence). The CDR3 is made up of 15 amino acids. V shed 0 bases and J shed 4 bases, with 11 bases lying between them. The CDR3 region is CASSLVLASYNEQFF. The CDR3 bases are TGTGCCAGCAGCTTGGTTCTGGCTTCTTACAATGAGCAGTTCTTC.

The chain employs TRBV19 and TRBJ1-5, with TRBD1 matching over 8 bases. CDR1 LNHDA and CDR2 SQIVND come from the germline V gene (reference sequence). This CDR3 spans 17 amino acids. V lost 3 bases, J lost 3 bases, and 10 bases stayed unmatched. The CDR3 DNA follows: TGTGCCAGTAGTATGTCGCGGCAGGGGGCGTTCAATCAGCCCCAGCATTTT. This gives the protein CASSMSRQGAFNQPQHF.

This chain uses TRBV28 with TRBJ2-7, with 8 bases that match TRBD1. The CDR3 contains 14 residues. The trim removed 4 bases at V and 1 base at J, leaving 3 bases unmatched. Germline CDR1 reads MDHEN; CDR2 reads SYDVKM. This CDR3 is CASSSHRGSYEQYF. For the CDR3, the DNA is TGTGCCAGCAGTTCCCACAGGGGGTCCTACGAGCAGTACTTC.

The rearrangement uses TRBV6-1 and TRBJ1-2; 7 bases align to TRBD1. This CDR3 has 15 residues. The germline gives CDR1 MNHNS, CDR2 SASEGT. Trimming cost V 2 bases and J 6 bases; bases outside gene matches: 9. Written as DNA, the CDR3 is TGTGCCAGCAGTGAAAGACAGGGACAGAGGGATGGCTACACCTTC. Translating gives CASSERQGQRDGYTF.

This rearrangement joins TRBV2 to TRBJ1-1; TRBD1 might be the D (6 bases). This CDR3 has 12 residues. The V gene's germline CDR1 is SNHLY and CDR2 FYNNEI. The V and J ends lost 8 bases and 5 bases respectively, with 12 bases between them. This chain's CDR3 is CASGGARTEAFF. DNA for the CDR3: TGTGCCAGCGGGGGGGCGCGAACTGAAGCTTTCTTT.

The chain employs TRBV29-1 and TRBJ2-3; 9 bases are a match to TRBD1. This CDR3 is built from 15 residues. CDR1 SQVTM and CDR2 ANQGSEA come from the germline V gene. V shed 3 bases and J 4 bases; nucleotides not matched to a gene: 8. The CDR3 DNA reads as TGCAGCGTTGACCCCGGACAGGGGATTGCAGATACGCAGTATTTT. Translation: CSVDPGQGIADTQYF.

The gene calls are TRBV2 and TRBJ2-7, with TRBD1 matching over 9 bases. Germline CDR1 SNHLY, CDR2 FYNNEI. Losses at the gene ends were 6 bases for V and 11 bases for J; bases not matched to a gene: 8. The CDR3 length is 12 residues. In DNA form, the CDR3 reads TGTGCCAGCAGCACAACAGGGGGCCAAGAGTACTTC. Its protein product is CASSTTGGQEYF.